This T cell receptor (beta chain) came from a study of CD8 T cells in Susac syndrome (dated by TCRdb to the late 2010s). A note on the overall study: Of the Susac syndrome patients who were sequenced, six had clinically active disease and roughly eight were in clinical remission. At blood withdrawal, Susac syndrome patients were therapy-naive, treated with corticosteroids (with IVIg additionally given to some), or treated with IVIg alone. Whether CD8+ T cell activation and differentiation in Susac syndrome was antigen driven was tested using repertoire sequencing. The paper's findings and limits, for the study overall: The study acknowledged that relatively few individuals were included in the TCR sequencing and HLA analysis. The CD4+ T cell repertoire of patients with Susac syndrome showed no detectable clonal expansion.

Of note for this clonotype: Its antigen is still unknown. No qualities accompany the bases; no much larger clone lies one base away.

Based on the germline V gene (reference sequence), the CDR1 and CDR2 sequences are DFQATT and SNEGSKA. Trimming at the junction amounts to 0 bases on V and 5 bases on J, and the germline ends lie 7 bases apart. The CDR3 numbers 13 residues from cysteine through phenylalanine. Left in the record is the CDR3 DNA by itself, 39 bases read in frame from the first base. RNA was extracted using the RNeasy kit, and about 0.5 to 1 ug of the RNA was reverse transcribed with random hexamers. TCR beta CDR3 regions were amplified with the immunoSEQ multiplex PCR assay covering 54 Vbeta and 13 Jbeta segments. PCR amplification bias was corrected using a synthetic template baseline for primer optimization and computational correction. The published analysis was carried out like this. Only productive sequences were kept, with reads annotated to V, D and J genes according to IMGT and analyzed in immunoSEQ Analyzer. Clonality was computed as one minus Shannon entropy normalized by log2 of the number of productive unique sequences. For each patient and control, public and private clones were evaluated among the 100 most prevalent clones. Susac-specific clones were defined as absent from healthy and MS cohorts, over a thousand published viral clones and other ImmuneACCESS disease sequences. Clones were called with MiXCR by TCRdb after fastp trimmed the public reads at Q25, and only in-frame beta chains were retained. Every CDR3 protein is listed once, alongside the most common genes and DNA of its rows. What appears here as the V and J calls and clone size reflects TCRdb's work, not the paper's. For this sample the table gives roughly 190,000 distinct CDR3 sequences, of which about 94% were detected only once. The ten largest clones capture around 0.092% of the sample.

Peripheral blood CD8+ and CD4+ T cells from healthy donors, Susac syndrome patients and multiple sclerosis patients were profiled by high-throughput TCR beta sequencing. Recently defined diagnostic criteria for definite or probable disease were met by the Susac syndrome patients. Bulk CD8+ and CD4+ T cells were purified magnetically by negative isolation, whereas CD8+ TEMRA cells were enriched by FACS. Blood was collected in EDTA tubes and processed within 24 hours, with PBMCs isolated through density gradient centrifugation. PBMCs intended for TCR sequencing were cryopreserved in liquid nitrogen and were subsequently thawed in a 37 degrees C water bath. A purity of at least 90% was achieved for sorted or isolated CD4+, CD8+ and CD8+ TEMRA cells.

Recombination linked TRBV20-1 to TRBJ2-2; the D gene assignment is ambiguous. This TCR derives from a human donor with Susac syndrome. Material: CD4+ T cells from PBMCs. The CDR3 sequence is CSARDWATGELFF. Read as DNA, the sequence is TGCAGTGCTAGAGACTGGGCTACCGGGGAGCTGTTTTTT.